This T cell receptor beta chain stems from a study of cytomegalovirus exposure and HLA in healthy donors. The donors were part of the roughly 110-subject validation cohort, which stood apart from the approximately 670-subject first cohort. Measured with immunoSEQ multiplex PCR; TCRdb has only the in-frame clones, and not every one. The table records 100,000 to 150,000 clones, about 90% of them present only once. Looked up from germline, CDR1 is SGHRS and CDR2 is YFSETQ. The CDR3 extends over 16 amino acids. With 0 bases clipped from V and 9 bases from J, the junction kept 12 bases outside the gene matches.

The sequence came from a woman aged 18 to 35 in good health and CMV-seronegative. V is TRBV5-1 and J is TRBJ2-3; 8 bases map to TRBD2. The sample consisted of PBMCs. CDR3 coding DNA: TGCGCCAGCAGCTTGGAAGCGGGGGATTCTTACTCAACGCAGTATTTT. It is translated as CASSLEAGDSYSTQYF.